These 2 T cell receptor beta chains came from one sample sequenced in a study of T cells after yellow fever vaccination. MiXCR, applied by TCRdb to the 5' RACE reads, yields one record per CDR3 protein. The repertoire holds 300,000 or so distinct CDR3 sequences, with 8.1% as singletons. The starting material was PBMCs, obtained roughly seven weeks after the first yellow fever vaccination. These receptors came from a man between 18 and 29 years old who received the YFV17D yellow fever vaccine.

This clonotype was detected only a few times. V and J are TRBV5-4 and TRBJ1-2; tentative D call: TRBD1 (5 bases). The length of the CDR3 is 16 residues. Germline V gene data show CDR1 as SGHNT and CDR2 as YYREEE (reference sequence). The V end was cut by 3 bases, the J end by 6 bases, with 21 bases between. The CDR3 DNA reads TGTGCCAGCAGCTCTACCGACCGTGTGGGGCGGGATGGCTACACCTTC. It yields the protein CASSSTDRVGRDGYTF.

The sample holds a few counts of this clonotype. The rearrangement uses TRBV5-1 and TRBJ2-5, with 8 nucleotides matching TRBD1. Germline CDR1 is SGHRS and CDR2 is YFSETQ. The CDR3 runs to 15 residues. Losses at the gene ends were 3 bases for V and 5 bases for J; bases not matched to a gene: 9. The CDR3 DNA reads as TGCGCCAGCAGCTACCGACAGGGGACTGGGGAGACCCAGTACTTC. Encoded protein: CASSYRQGTGETQYF.